A single sample gave rise to the 16 T cell receptor beta chains below, sequenced in a study of early stage breast cancer tumors. This table comes from immunoSEQ multiplex PCR, and its TCRdb copy is limited to in-frame clones, with some not included. The table includes roughly 30,000 clones, less than 85% detected once. Sequencing was carried out using blood. The receptors originated from a person aged 55 to 69 with breast cancer.

The J gene is TRBJ2-7, the V gene TRBV15; no clear D gene. CDR3 length: 15 amino acids. Deletions cut 0 bases from V and 3 bases from J, with 12 bases between. Germline V gene lookup returns CDR1 LNHNV and CDR2 YYDKDF (reference sequence). The CDR3 loop is CATSRDFGSRYEQYF. The CDR3 region has the DNA TGTGCCACCAGCAGAGATTTTGGCTCCCGCTACGAGCAGTACTTC. Full variable domain (rest looked up from reference TRBV15 and TRBJ2-7): DAMVIQNPRYQVTQFGKPVTLSCSQTLNHNVMYWYQQKSSQAPKLLFHYYDKDFNNEADTPDNFQSRRPNTSFCFLDIRSPGLGDTAMYLCATSRDFGSRYEQYFGPGTRLTVT.

The V gene is TRBV7-3, the J gene TRBJ1-4; 8 nucleotides agree with TRBD1. CDR3 length: 15 residues. Trimming at V came to 5 bases and at J to 7 bases, leaving 9 bases not matched to a gene. Germline-derived CDR1 and CDR2 are SGHTA and FQGTGA. CDR3: CASSAGQGRGEKLFF. The CDR3 nucleotides are TGTGCCAGCAGCGCAGGACAGGGACGTGGTGAAAAACTGTTTTTT.

The sample holds one count of this clone. V and J are TRBV5-1 and TRBJ1-1; TRBD1 matches 8 bases. Germline lookup yields CDR1 SGHRS and CDR2 YFSETQ. The CDR3 spans 14 residues. J gave up 4 bases and V 2 bases, and 4 bases lay outside the gene matches. This CDR3 is CASSFQGAGTEAFF. The CDR3 bases are TGCGCCAGCAGCTTCCAGGGGGCGGGCACTGAAGCTTTCTTT.

The chain links TRBV29-1 to TRBJ2-2, with D maybe TRBD2 (5 bases). Looked up from germline, CDR1 is SQVTM and CDR2 is ANQGSEA. The CDR3 is 12 residues long. V was pared by 3 bases and J by 7 bases, with 9 bases between. The CDR3 nucleotides are TGCAGCGTTGATCCGAGGGTCGGGGAGCTGTTTTTT. It codes for CSVDPRVGELFF.

The CDR3, as DNA: TGTGCCAGTAGTACCCGCCGACGGACCGGGAGTCAGCCCCAGCATTTT. Protein product: CASSTRRRTGSQPQHF. The chain uses TRBV19 and TRBJ1-5; no definite D call. Trimming stripped 4 bases from V and 6 bases from J, with 19 bases between. The length of the CDR3 is 16 residues. Germline lookup yields CDR1 LNHDA and CDR2 SQIVND (reference sequence).

This clone was detected once. The V call is TRBV10-2, the J call TRBJ2-7, with 9 bases fitting TRBD1. Germline assignment: CDR1 WSHSY and CDR2 SAAADI. The trim removed 4 bases at V and 7 bases at J, leaving 5 bases unmatched. The CDR3 sequence is 13 residues long. The CDR3 DNA follows: TGCGCCAGCAGTGGGACAGGGGCGCGAGAGCAGTACTTC. This sequence encodes CASSGTGAREQYF.

The rearrangement joins TRBV19 to TRBJ1-3, with D possibly TRBD1 on 6 matching bases. This CDR3 region has 19 residues. The V gene's germline CDR1 is LNHDA and CDR2 SQIVND (reference sequence). V was pared by 6 bases and J by 0 bases, with 24 bases between. The chain's CDR3 is CASSPWGQLELNSGNTIYF. As DNA, the CDR3 is TGTGCCAGTAGCCCTTGGGGGCAGCTCGAACTTAACTCTGGAAACACCATATATTTT. Looking up the rest from reference TRBV19 and TRBJ1-3 gives the full variable domain: DGGITQSPKYLFRKEGQNVTLSCEQNLNHDAMYWYRQDPGQGLRLIYYSQIVNDFQKGDIAEGYSVSREKKESFPLTVTSAQKNPTAFYLCASSPWGQLELNSGNTIYFGEGSWLTVV.

V is TRBV7-8 and J is TRBJ1-1; the D is unclear. Germline V gives CDR1 SGHVS, CDR2 FQNEAQ. V lost 5 bases, J lost 4 bases, and 14 bases lay in between. The CDR3 has 14 amino acids. CDR3: CASSPEEVRTEAFF. CDR3 DNA: TGTGCCAGCAGCCCCGAGGAGGTGCGCACTGAAGCTTTCTTT.

This clone showed up just a few times. The chain has TRBV4-3 and TRBJ1-1; 8 bases fit TRBD1. This CDR3 has 15 residues. J was trimmed by 3 bases and V by 1 base; bases with no gene match: 4. Germline CDR1 LGHNA, CDR2 YSLEER. The CDR3 loop reads CASSQAGGRDTEAFF. The CDR3 DNA is TGCGCCAGCAGCCAAGCAGGGGGCAGGGACACTGAAGCTTTCTTT.

This chain links TRBV19 with TRBJ2-7; 10 bases agree with TRBD1. Germline V gene data show CDR1 as LNHDA and CDR2 as SQIVND (reference sequence). The CDR3 loop spans 15 amino acids. V lost 3 bases, J lost 3 bases, and 5 bases stayed unmatched. CDR3 loop: CASSILRDRGYEQYF. CDR3 sequence (DNA): TGTGCCAGTAGTATCCTCCGGGACAGGGGCTACGAGCAGTACTTC. Drawing the rest from reference TRBV19 and TRBJ2-7, the complete variable domain is DGGITQSPKYLFRKEGQNVTLSCEQNLNHDAMYWYRQDPGQGLRLIYYSQIVNDFQKGDIAEGYSVSREKKESFPLTVTSAQKNPTAFYLCASSILRDRGYEQYFGPGTRLTVT.

This chain joins TRBV30 and TRBJ1-1; no firm D call. The V gene's germline CDR1 is GTSNPN and CDR2 SVGIG (reference sequence). This CDR3 has 13 residues. Trimming stripped 0 bases from V and 4 bases from J, with 9 bases between. CDR3 in amino acids: CAWSVRVATEAFF. In nucleotides, the CDR3 is TGTGCCTGGAGTGTTCGGGTGGCCACTGAAGCTTTCTTT.

This rearrangement joins TRBV6-5 to TRBJ1-1, with 8 bases that match TRBD1. The CDR3 runs 15 residues. Trimming at V came to 6 bases and at J to 1 base, leaving 7 bases not matched to a gene. CDR1 is MNHEY, CDR2 SVGAGI, per germline. The CDR3 region has the DNA TGTGCCAGCAGGGAGCAGGGGGCACGGAACACTGAAGCTTTCTTT. Its translation is CASREQGARNTEAFF.

This clone was picked up one time. The CDR3 sequence is CAWSTPVTSLAKNIQYF. CDR3 sequence (DNA): TGTGCCTGGAGTACCCCGGTTACCTCACTAGCCAAAAACATTCAGTACTTC. The chain employs TRBV30 and TRBJ2-4; D unresolved. CDR1 and CDR2 (germline): GTSNPN, SVGIG (reference sequence). The CDR3 is 17 residues long. V dropped 2 bases and J dropped 0 bases, with 17 bases sitting between them.

This chain connects TRBV30 to TRBJ1-5; no clear D. This CDR3 region has 17 residues. Germline lookup yields CDR1 GTSNPN and CDR2 SVGIG (reference sequence). V shed 3 bases and J shed 4 bases, with 22 bases lying between them. The CDR3 DNA is TGTGCCTGGAGCCGGATAACCGGGAGCACTCCAAATCAGCCCCAGCATTTT. As protein: CAWSRITGSTPNQPQHF. Using reference TRBV30 and TRBJ1-5 for the parts outside the CDR3, the full variable domain is SQTIHQWPATLVQPVGSPLSLECTVEGTSNPNLYWYRQAAGRGLQLLFYSVGIGQISSEVPQNLSASRPQDRQFILSSKKLLLSDSGFYLCAWSRITGSTPNQPQHFGDGTRLSIL.

The chain joins TRBV6-5 to TRBJ2-3; no reliable D call. V dropped 6 bases and J dropped 0 bases, with 13 bases sitting between them. In germline, CDR1 is MNHEY, CDR2 SVGAGI. This CDR3 is built from 15 residues. Here the CDR3 reads CASRRYLTSTDTQYF. CDR3 coding DNA: TGTGCCAGCAGACGCTATCTAACTAGCACAGATACGCAGTATTTT.

The chain links TRBV6-5 to TRBJ2-5, with a weak D call TRBD2 (6 bases). Trimming pared 0 bases from V and 4 bases from J, leaving 9 bases between. The CDR3 length is 14 residues. Germline CDR1 and CDR2: MNHEY and SVGAGI. CDR3 amino acids: CASSYSLARETQYF. In nucleotides, the CDR3 is TGTGCCAGCAGTTACTCACTAGCTCGAGAGACCCAGTACTTC.